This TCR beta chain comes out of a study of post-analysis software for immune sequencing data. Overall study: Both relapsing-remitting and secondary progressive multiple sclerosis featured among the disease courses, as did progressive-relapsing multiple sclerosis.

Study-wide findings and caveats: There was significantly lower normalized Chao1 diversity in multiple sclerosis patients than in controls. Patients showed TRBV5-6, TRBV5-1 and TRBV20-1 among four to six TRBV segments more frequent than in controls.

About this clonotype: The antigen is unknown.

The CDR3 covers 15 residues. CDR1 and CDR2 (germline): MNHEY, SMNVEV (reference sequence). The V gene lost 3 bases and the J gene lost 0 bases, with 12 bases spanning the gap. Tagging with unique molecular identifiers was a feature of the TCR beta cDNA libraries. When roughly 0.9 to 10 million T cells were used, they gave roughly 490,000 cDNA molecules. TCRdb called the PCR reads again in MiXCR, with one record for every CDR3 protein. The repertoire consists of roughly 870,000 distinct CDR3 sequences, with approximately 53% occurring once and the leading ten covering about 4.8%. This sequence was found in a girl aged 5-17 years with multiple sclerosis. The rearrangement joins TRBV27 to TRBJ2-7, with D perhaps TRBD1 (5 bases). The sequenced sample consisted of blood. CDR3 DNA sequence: TGTGCCAGCAGTTTGAGTGGCAGGGTCTCCTACGAGCAGTACTTC. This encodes CASSLSGRVSYEQYF.